This paragraph covers one T cell receptor beta chain sequence. This CDR3 is built from 16 residues. The germline gives CDR1 MNHEY, CDR2 SVGAGI. V was pared by 2 bases and J by 3 bases, with 14 bases between. This entry belongs to a study of technical replicates of blood from a few donors. Sequenced by immunoSEQ multiplex PCR; TCRdb stores in-frame clones only, minus some. The table lists roughly 70,000 clones, under 98% of them singletons. The TCR originated in a human donor in good health. The chain combines TRBV6-5 with TRBJ2-1, with D tentatively TRBD2 (6 bases). The specimen was T cells isolated from PBMCs. The CDR3 sequence: CASSYQGGGLYNEQFF. The CDR3 DNA is TGTGCCAGCAGTTACCAGGGCGGAGGGCTCTACAATGAGCAGTTCTTC.